Shown below are 12 T cell receptor beta chains from a single sample sequenced in a study of T cells in Graves' hyperthyroidism and ophthalmopathy. RNA transcripts yielded amplified TCR beta CDR3 regions. HTBI primers were the set used in a first-round RT-PCR of the TCR CDR3. TCRdb called the multiplex PCR reads again in MiXCR, with one record for every CDR3 protein. The data contain some 600,000 distinct CDR3 sequences, about 14% of them singletons. Material: blood. The source of these receptors is a woman in her thirties with Graves' hyperthyroidism that later progressed to Graves' ophthalmopathy.

This clonotype showed up just a few times. This chain uses TRBV7-2 with TRBJ2-3; D possibly corresponds to TRBD2 (6 bases). This CDR3 has 17 residues. V was shortened by 6 bases and J by 5 bases, with 24 bases between the two germline ends. Per germline, CDR1 SGHTA and CDR2 FQGNSA. The CDR3 bases are TGTGCCAGCAGACCCTCATACGGGGGAGGTCGCGTAGATACGCAGTATTTT. Translating gives CASRPSYGGGRVDTQYF. Based on the CDR3 plus reference TRBV7-2 and TRBJ2-3, the full variable domain is GAGVSQSPSNKVTEKGKDVELRCDPISGHTALYWYRQSLGQGLEFLIYFQGNSAPDKSGLPSDRFSAERTGGSVSTLTIQRTQQEDSAVYLCASRPSYGGGRVDTQYFGPGTRLTVL.

This clonotype has more than one count but fewer than ten. The chain couples TRBV19 to TRBJ1-6; the match to TRBD1 covers 7 bases. With 11 bases clipped from V and 9 bases from J, the junction kept 13 bases outside the gene matches. CDR3 size: 14 residues. The V gene's germline CDR1 is LNHDA and CDR2 SQIVND (reference sequence). CDR3: CASSQGDFGSPLHF. CDR3 nucleotide sequence: TGTGCCTCCTCCCAGGGGGATTTTGGTTCACCCCTCCACTTT.

This clonotype has just a few counts. The chain combines TRBV5-1 with TRBJ2-7; D may be TRBD1 or TRBD2 (7 bases each). The germline V gene encodes CDR1 SGHRS and CDR2 YFSETQ. Trimming removed 3 bases from V and 4 bases from J, with 14 bases in between. The CDR3 runs to 14 residues. In DNA, the CDR3 is TGCGCCAGCAGCTGGGGGAGGGGGCCTTACGAGCAGTACTTC. Protein sequence: CASSWGRGPYEQYF.

This clonotype came up many times. The chain employs TRBV7-3 and TRBJ2-5, with D possibly being TRBD2 (6 bases). Deletions cut 4 bases from V and 2 bases from J, with 17 bases between. Germline V CDR1 and CDR2: SGHTA, FQGTGA. CDR3 length equals 16 residues. CDR3 sequence (DNA): TGTGCCAGCAGCTCGCAAGCGGGCCTAATACAAGAGACCCAGTACTTC. As protein: CASSSQAGLIQETQYF.

This clonotype has a handful of counts. The chain employs TRBV12-5 and TRBJ1-2; D gene uncertain. The CDR3 runs 11 residues. V lost 3 bases and J 7 bases, leaving 6 bases between the germline ends. Germline V CDR1 and CDR2: LGHNT, FRNRAP. CDR3 sequence: CASGFGIGYTF. CDR3 DNA sequence: TGTGCTAGTGGTTTCGGGATTGGCTACACCTTC. Drawing the rest from reference TRBV12-5 and TRBJ1-2, the complete variable domain is DARVTQTPRHKVTEMGQEVTMRCQPILGHNTVFWYRQTMMQGLELLAYFRNRAPLDDSGMPKDRFSAEMPDATLATLKIQPSEPRDSAVYFCASGFGIGYTFGSGTRLTVV.

This clonotype was found many times. J is TRBJ2-1 and V is TRBV20-1; tentatively, D is TRBD1 or TRBD2 (5 bases each). The CDR3 runs to 13 residues. Germline V CDR1 and CDR2: DFQATT, SNEGSKA (reference sequence). V lost 6 bases to trimming and J lost 5 bases, with 14 bases between them. The CDR3 is CSAPGRDNNEQFF. The CDR3 region has the DNA TGCAGTGCCCCGGGACGAGACAACAATGAGCAGTTCTTC.

This clonotype was seen a handful of times. CDR3 DNA: TGTGCCAGCAGCTTAGAGATTAACAATGAGCAGTTCTTC. This translates into CASSLEINNEQFF. The chain joins TRBV7-3 to TRBJ2-1; no clear D gene. The CDR3 totals 13 residues. Germline V gene sequence: CDR1 SGHTA, CDR2 FQGTGA. V lost 2 bases and J lost 5, with 7 bases in between.

This clonotype has a count of ten or more. This chain uses TRBV20-1 with TRBJ2-1; 7 bases are shared with TRBD2. CDR1 is DFQATT, CDR2 SNEGSKA, per germline (reference sequence). The V gene end was trimmed by 6 bases and the J gene end by 4 bases; junction bases not matched to a gene: 9. The CDR3 runs 14 residues. This CDR3 is CSAEPAGLYNEQFF. The CDR3 bases are TGCAGTGCCGAACCAGCGGGGTTATACAATGAGCAGTTCTTC.

This chain connects TRBV30 to TRBJ2-5; the D is unclear. CDR1 and CDR2 from the germline V gene are GTSNPN and SVGIG (reference sequence). V was trimmed by 3 bases and J by 0 bases, leaving 8 bases between them. The CDR3 totals 13 residues. CDR3 sequence (DNA): TGTGCCTGGAGCGGGTGGTACCAAGAGACCCAGTACTTC. Protein: CAWSGWYQETQYF.

This clonotype has a count of ten or more. The rearrangement links TRBV18 to TRBJ2-7, with D perhaps TRBD2 (5 bases). The CDR3 contains 12 residues. Per germline, CDR1 KGHSH and CDR2 LQKENI. Trimming shortened V by 3 bases and J by 5 bases, and 8 bases separated the two germline ends. CDR3 bases: TGTGCCAGCTCACCCCGGGATGACGAGCAGTACTTC. Translated, it gives CASSPRDDEQYF. Full variable domain (rest looked up from reference TRBV18 and TRBJ2-7): NAGVMQNPRHLVRRRGQEARLRCSPMKGHSHVYWYRQLPEEGLKFMVYLQKENIIDESGMPKERFSAEFPKEGPSILRIQQVVRGDSAAYFCASSPRDDEQYFGPGTRLTVT.

The CDR3: CASTGTSGDTDTQYF. CDR3 DNA sequence: TGTGCCAGCACCGGGACTAGCGGGGACACAGATACGCAGTATTTT. The chain joins TRBV6-2 or TRBV6-3 to TRBJ2-3; 13 positions match TRBD2. The length of the CDR3 is 15 residues. The germline CDR1 and CDR2 sequences are MNHEY and SVGEGT. J gave up 2 bases and V 7 bases, and 3 bases lay outside the gene matches.

In this sample, this clonotype turned up many times. This chain links TRBV24-1 with TRBJ1-1; TRBD1 aligns across 7 bases. CDR1 and CDR2 (germline): KGHDR, SFDVKD. This CDR3 comprises 15 residues. Trimming removed 3 bases from V and 5 bases from J; junction bases left unmatched: 8. The CDR3 is CATSDKQGRKTEAFF. The CDR3 DNA reads as TGTGCCACCAGTGATAAACAGGGGCGGAAAACTGAAGCTTTCTTT.